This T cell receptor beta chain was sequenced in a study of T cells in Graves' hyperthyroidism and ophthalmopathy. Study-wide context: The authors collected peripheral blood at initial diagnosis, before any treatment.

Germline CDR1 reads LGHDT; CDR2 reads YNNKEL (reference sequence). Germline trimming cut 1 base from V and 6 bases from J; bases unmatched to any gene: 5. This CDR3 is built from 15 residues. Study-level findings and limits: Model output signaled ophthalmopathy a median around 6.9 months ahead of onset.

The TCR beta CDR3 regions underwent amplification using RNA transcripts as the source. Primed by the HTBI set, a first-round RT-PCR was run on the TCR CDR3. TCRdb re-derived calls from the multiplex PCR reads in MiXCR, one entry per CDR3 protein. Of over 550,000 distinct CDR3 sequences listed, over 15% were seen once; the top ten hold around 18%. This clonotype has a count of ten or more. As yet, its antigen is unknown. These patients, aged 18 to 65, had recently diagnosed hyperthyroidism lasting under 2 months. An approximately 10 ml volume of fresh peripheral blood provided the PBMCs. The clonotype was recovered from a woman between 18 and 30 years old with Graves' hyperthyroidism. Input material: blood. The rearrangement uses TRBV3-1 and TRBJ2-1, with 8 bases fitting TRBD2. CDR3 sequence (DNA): TGTGCCAGCAGCCAAGCGGGAGGGACCCCCAATGAGCAGTTCTTC. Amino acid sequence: CASSQAGGTPNEQFF.